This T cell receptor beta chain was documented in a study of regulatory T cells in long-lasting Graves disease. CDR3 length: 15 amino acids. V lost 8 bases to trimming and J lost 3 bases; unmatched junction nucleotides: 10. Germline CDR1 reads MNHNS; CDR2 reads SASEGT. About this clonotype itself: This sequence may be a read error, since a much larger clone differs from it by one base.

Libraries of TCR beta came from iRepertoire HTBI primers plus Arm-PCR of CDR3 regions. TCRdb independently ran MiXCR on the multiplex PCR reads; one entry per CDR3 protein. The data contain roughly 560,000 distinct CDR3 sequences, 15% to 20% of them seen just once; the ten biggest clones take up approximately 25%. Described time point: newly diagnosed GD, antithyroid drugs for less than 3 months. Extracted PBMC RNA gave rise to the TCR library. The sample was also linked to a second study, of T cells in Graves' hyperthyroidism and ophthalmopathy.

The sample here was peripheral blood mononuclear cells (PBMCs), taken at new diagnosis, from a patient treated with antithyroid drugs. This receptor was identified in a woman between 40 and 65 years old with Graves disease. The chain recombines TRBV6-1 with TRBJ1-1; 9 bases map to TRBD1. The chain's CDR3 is CASGLQGARDTEAFF. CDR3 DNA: TGTGCCAGCGGGTTACAGGGGGCGCGGGACACTGAAGCTTTCTTT.